This record looks at one T cell receptor (beta chain) sequence and its context. Its matching antigen is unknown. The data originate from a study of T cells in Graves' hyperthyroidism and ophthalmopathy. The study's findings and limits: Blood also carried most thyroid clonotypes expanded above 0.001. The model foresaw ophthalmopathy a median roughly 6 months prior to onset.

RNA transcripts yielded amplified TCR beta CDR3 regions. The HTBI primer set served for first-round RT-PCR of the TCR CDR3. Using its own MiXCR run on the multiplex PCR reads, TCRdb lists one record per CDR3 protein. The data hold around 200,000 distinct CDR3 sequences, with around 17% observed a single time. Patients counted as stable if ophthalmopathy did not develop within 18 months. Cells are PBMCs isolated from around 10 ml of fresh blood. Germline values: CDR1 SGHRS, CDR2 YFSETQ. The CDR3 is made up of 15 amino acids. V lost 0 bases and J 1 base, leaving 8 bases between the germline ends. Sequenced: blood. V and J are TRBV5-1 and TRBJ1-5; D possibly corresponds to TRBD1 (5 bases). This clonotype was obtained from a man aged 35 to 55 with Graves' hyperthyroidism. The CDR3 DNA follows: TGCGCCAGCAGCTTGGGCGAGGGGAGCAATCAGCCCCAGCATTTT. Translated, it gives CASSLGEGSNQPQHF.